The rows below give T cell receptor beta chains drawn from one sample of a study of T cell responses to AZD1222 COVID-19 vaccine. Only in-frame clones appear in the TCRdb table, and some are missing; sequencing was by immunoSEQ multiplex PCR. This repertoire shows under 140,000 clones, under 95% found once; its top ten account for roughly 7.6%. The source material was peripheral blood, sampled on day 0 of AZD1222 vaccination. All receptors come from an adult in good health. Both conserved end residues are part of each CDR3. Fields, in order: J gene, V gene, D gene, clone size, CDR3 length, CDR3 DNA, CDR3 protein. A D gene is named only where the DNA matches it firmly. The size entry is marked missing in some rows and otherwise reads once, few, many or a size class.

j_gene: TRBJ2-7
v_gene: TRBV6-5
d_gene: NA
abundance: NA
len: 14
CDR3nt: TGTGCCAGCAGTTACGGGACTCGGACATACGAGCAGTACTTC
CDR3aa: CASSYGTRTYEQYF

j_gene: TRBJ1-3
v_gene: TRBV3-1/TRBV3-2
d_gene: NA
abundance: NA
len: 13
CDR3nt: TGTGCCAGCAGCCCCGGACCCCAAAACACCATATATTTT
CDR3aa: CASSPGPQNTIYF

j_gene: TRBJ2-3
v_gene: TRBV7-9
d_gene: TRBD2
abundance: many
len: 16
CDR3nt: TGTGCCAGCAGCCCCGGGACTAGCGGGGGGGTAGATACGCAGTATTTT
CDR3aa: CASSPGTSGGVDTQYF

j_gene: TRBJ1-5
v_gene: TRBV24-1
d_gene: NA
abundance: NA
len: 16
CDR3nt: TGTGCCACCAGTGACGGTCCGGGGGACCCTATACAGCCCCAGCATTTT
CDR3aa: CATSDGPGDPIQPQHF

j_gene: TRBJ2-1
v_gene: TRBV24-1
d_gene: NA
abundance: NA
len: 16
CDR3nt: TGTGCCACCAGTGAATTGGCAGGCGGCTCCTACAATGAGCAGTTCTTC
CDR3aa: CATSELAGGSYNEQFF

j_gene: TRBJ1-1
v_gene: TRBV6-5
d_gene: NA
abundance: NA
len: 13
CDR3nt: TGTGCCAGCAGTTATCGGGCGAACACTGAAGCTTTCTTT
CDR3aa: CASSYRANTEAFF

j_gene: TRBJ1-2
v_gene: TRBV3-1/TRBV3-2
d_gene: NA
abundance: once
len: 16
CDR3nt: TGTGCCAGCAGCCCCGCGAGCGGCATATCTAACTATGGCTACACCTTC
CDR3aa: CASSPASGISNYGYTF

j_gene: TRBJ1-1
v_gene: TRBV5-3
d_gene: NA
abundance: NA
len: 13
CDR3nt: TGTGCCAGAAAGCAGGGGCTGGACACTGAAGCTTTCTTT
CDR3aa: CARKQGLDTEAFF

j_gene: TRBJ2-7
v_gene: TRBV5-4
d_gene: NA
abundance: NA
len: 15
CDR3nt: TGTGCCAGCAGCTTGGTAGAGGGGTGGTTCTACGAGCAGTACTTC
CDR3aa: CASSLVEGWFYEQYF

j_gene: TRBJ2-3
v_gene: TRBV6-5
d_gene: NA
abundance: NA
len: 15
CDR3nt: TGTGCCAGCAGACTCGGGGACGCAGTTACAGATACGCAGTATTTT
CDR3aa: CASRLGDAVTDTQYF

j_gene: TRBJ2-2
v_gene: TRBV5-1
d_gene: TRBD2
abundance: NA
len: 17
CDR3nt: TGCGCCAGCAGGCGTACCCCGGGACTAGCGAACACCGGGGAGCTGTTTTTT
CDR3aa: CASRRTPGLANTGELFF

j_gene: TRBJ1-1
v_gene: TRBV6-5
d_gene: TRBD1
abundance: NA
len: 14
CDR3nt: TGTGCCAGCAAAAACTCGGACAGGGGGTCTGAAGCTTTCTTT
CDR3aa: CASKNSDRGSEAFF

j_gene: TRBJ1-2
v_gene: TRBV6-5
d_gene: NA
abundance: NA
len: 15
CDR3nt: TGTGCCAGCAGCGGACGGGCCATCCCTAACTATGGCTACACCTTC
CDR3aa: CASSGRAIPNYGYTF

j_gene: TRBJ2-7
v_gene: TRBV11-2
d_gene: NA
abundance: NA
len: 17
CDR3nt: TGTGCCAGCAGCCACCACACCAATGGGCTAGCCTCCTACGAGCAGTACTTC
CDR3aa: CASSHHTNGLASYEQYF

j_gene: TRBJ2-2
v_gene: TRBV9
d_gene: TRBD1
abundance: NA
len: 15
CDR3nt: TGTGCCAGCAGCAGGAGGACAGGGGCCACCGGGGAGCTGTTTTTT
CDR3aa: CASSRRTGATGELFF

j_gene: TRBJ2-2
v_gene: TRBV18
d_gene: TRBD1
abundance: NA
len: 15
CDR3nt: TGTGCCAGCTCACCTGCGGACAGGGTAGCCGGGGAGCTGTTTTTT
CDR3aa: CASSPADRVAGELFF

j_gene: TRBJ1-6
v_gene: TRBV5-1
d_gene: NA
abundance: NA
len: 15
CDR3nt: TGCGCCAGCAGCTTGATACAGGCTGCACGGTCACCCCTCCACTTT
CDR3aa: CASSLIQAARSPLHF

j_gene: TRBJ2-3
v_gene: TRBV10-1
d_gene: NA
abundance: NA
len: 13
CDR3nt: TGCGCCAGCAGTGAAGGACGTCCGGATACGCAGTATTTT
CDR3aa: CASSEGRPDTQYF

j_gene: TRBJ2-6
v_gene: TRBV11-2
d_gene: NA
abundance: NA
len: 16
CDR3nt: TGTGCCAGCAGCGTCCGGGGGAACTCTGGGGCCAACGTCCTGACTTTC
CDR3aa: CASSVRGNSGANVLTF

j_gene: TRBJ1-6
v_gene: TRBV30
d_gene: NA
abundance: NA
len: 15
CDR3nt: TGTGCCTGGATCCCCCCTGTCGCAATTAATTCACCCCTCCACTTT
CDR3aa: CAWIPPVAINSPLHF

j_gene: TRBJ2-3
v_gene: TRBV3-1/TRBV3-2
d_gene: NA
abundance: NA
len: 15
CDR3nt: TGTGCCAGCAGCCAAGATACGACGGCCACAGATACGCAGTATTTT
CDR3aa: CASSQDTTATDTQYF

j_gene: TRBJ2-7
v_gene: TRBV11-3
d_gene: TRBD1
abundance: NA
len: 14
CDR3nt: TGTGCCAGCAGCTTCTCCGGGACAGGCTACGAGCAGTACTTC
CDR3aa: CASSFSGTGYEQYF

j_gene: TRBJ2-1
v_gene: TRBV9
d_gene: TRBD2
abundance: NA
len: 18
CDR3nt: TGTGCCAGCAGCGTTCGGGTCCCCGGGGGCGGGGGGCCTGATGAGCAGTTCTTC
CDR3aa: CASSVRVPGGGGPDEQFF

j_gene: TRBJ1-2
v_gene: TRBV6-5
d_gene: NA
abundance: NA
len: 14
CDR3nt: TGTGCCAGCAGGAGGGGGGTTGGAAACTATGGCTACACCTTC
CDR3aa: CASRRGVGNYGYTF

j_gene: TRBJ2-5
v_gene: TRBV6-6
d_gene: NA
abundance: NA
len: 15
CDR3nt: TGTGCCAGCAGTACGAGCCACAGGACCCAAGAGACCCAGTACTTC
CDR3aa: CASSTSHRTQETQYF

j_gene: TRBJ1-2
v_gene: TRBV6-5
d_gene: TRBD1
abundance: NA
len: 14
CDR3nt: TGTGCCAGCCGTTTACAGGGGATAAACTATGGCTACACCTTC
CDR3aa: CASRLQGINYGYTF

j_gene: TRBJ1-2
v_gene: TRBV29-1
d_gene: NA
abundance: NA
len: 12
CDR3nt: TGCAGCATAACGACGATGGGCTATGGCTACACCTTC
CDR3aa: CSITTMGYGYTF

j_gene: TRBJ2-3
v_gene: TRBV6-5
d_gene: TRBD1
abundance: NA
len: 16
CDR3nt: TGTGCCAGCAGTTACGCGGCAGGGGGCAATTGGGATACGCAGTATTTT
CDR3aa: CASSYAAGGNWDTQYF

j_gene: TRBJ2-2
v_gene: TRBV28
d_gene: TRBD1
abundance: NA
len: 15
CDR3nt: TGTGCCACCATTTCCGAGGACAGGGAGTCCGGGGAGCTGTTTTTT
CDR3aa: CATISEDRESGELFF

j_gene: TRBJ2-7
v_gene: TRBV28
d_gene: NA
abundance: NA
len: 12
CDR3nt: TGTGCCAGCAGTAGTGGCGGCTACGAGCAGTACTTC
CDR3aa: CASSSGGYEQYF

j_gene: TRBJ2-7
v_gene: TRBV24-1
d_gene: NA
abundance: NA
len: 14
CDR3nt: TGTGCCACCAGTGATAAGGGGGTCGGCTACGAGCAGTACTTC
CDR3aa: CATSDKGVGYEQYF

j_gene: TRBJ1-1
v_gene: TRBV29-1
d_gene: NA
abundance: NA
len: 11
CDR3nt: TGCAGCCTCGGAGGTGCCACTGAAGCTTTCTTT
CDR3aa: CSLGGATEAFF

j_gene: TRBJ2-5
v_gene: TRBV4-2
d_gene: NA
abundance: NA
len: 16
CDR3nt: TGTGCCAGCAGCCAAGAAGGCACGAGGTTAGAAGAGACCCAGTACTTC
CDR3aa: CASSQEGTRLEETQYF

j_gene: TRBJ1-5
v_gene: TRBV6-5
d_gene: TRBD1
abundance: NA
len: 15
CDR3nt: TGTGCCAGCAAAATGACAGGGGCGACCAATCAGCCCCAGCATTTT
CDR3aa: CASKMTGATNQPQHF

j_gene: TRBJ1-1
v_gene: TRBV5-6
d_gene: NA
abundance: NA
len: 13
CDR3nt: TGTGCCAGCAGTAGTCAGGGTATGGCTGAAGCTTTCTTT
CDR3aa: CASSSQGMAEAFF

j_gene: TRBJ1-2
v_gene: TRBV2
d_gene: NA
abundance: NA
len: 12
CDR3nt: TGTGCCAGCAGTTACAGGGAATACGGCTACACCTTC
CDR3aa: CASSYREYGYTF

j_gene: TRBJ1-4
v_gene: TRBV5-4
d_gene: NA
abundance: NA
len: 14
CDR3nt: TGTGCCAGCAGCGACGGTGCAACTAATGAAAAACTGTTTTTT
CDR3aa: CASSDGATNEKLFF

j_gene: TRBJ1-2
v_gene: TRBV2
d_gene: NA
abundance: NA
len: 13
CDR3nt: TGTGCCAGCAGTGACAGGGAGTGGTATGGCTACACCTTC
CDR3aa: CASSDREWYGYTF

j_gene: TRBJ2-1
v_gene: TRBV12-3/TRBV12-4
d_gene: NA
abundance: NA
len: 11
CDR3nt: TGTGCCAGCAGTTTTCGGAATGAGCAGTTCTTC
CDR3aa: CASSFRNEQFF

j_gene: TRBJ2-1
v_gene: TRBV5-6
d_gene: TRBD2
abundance: NA
len: 18
CDR3nt: TGTGCCAGCAGCTTGGCCTCTAGCGGGGTCGTTCCCTACAATGAGCAGTTCTTC
CDR3aa: CASSLASSGVVPYNEQFF

j_gene: TRBJ2-5
v_gene: TRBV11-2
d_gene: NA
abundance: once
len: 13
CDR3nt: TGTGCCAGCAGCTGGGGTCAACCAGAGACCCAGTACTTC
CDR3aa: CASSWGQPETQYF